This T cell receptor (beta chain) was obtained from a study of cytomegalovirus exposure and HLA in healthy donors. Overall study findings and caveats: Within the data, a cluster of highly shared sequence variants was likely a sequencing artifact. V- and J-gene trimming in TCR beta was tied to a missense DCLRE1C variant by an analysis performed later. Later, TCR association rates were found to vary by HLA locus, highest for DRB1 and lowest for HLA-C.

With 60 Vbeta and 13 Jbeta primers, the PCR was carried out. The data were produced by immunoSEQ multiplex PCR, yet TCRdb's version contains in-frame clones alone and is incomplete. The repertoire holds approximately 190,000 clones, with 81% as singletons. This clone turned up a few times. Its antigen is unknown. Material for sequencing was PBMCs. The sequence was collected from a man aged 40-55 years in good health and CMV-seropositive.

The CDR3 here is CASSKQGAGLTEAFF. As DNA, the CDR3 is TGCGCCAGCAGCAAACAGGGCGCCGGACTCACTGAAGCTTTCTTT. J is TRBJ1-1 and V is TRBV4-3; tentatively, D is TRBD1 (6 bases). V lost 5 bases and J 4 bases, leaving 17 bases between the germline ends. The germline V gene has CDR1 LGHNA and CDR2 YSLEER. This CDR3 spans 15 amino acids.